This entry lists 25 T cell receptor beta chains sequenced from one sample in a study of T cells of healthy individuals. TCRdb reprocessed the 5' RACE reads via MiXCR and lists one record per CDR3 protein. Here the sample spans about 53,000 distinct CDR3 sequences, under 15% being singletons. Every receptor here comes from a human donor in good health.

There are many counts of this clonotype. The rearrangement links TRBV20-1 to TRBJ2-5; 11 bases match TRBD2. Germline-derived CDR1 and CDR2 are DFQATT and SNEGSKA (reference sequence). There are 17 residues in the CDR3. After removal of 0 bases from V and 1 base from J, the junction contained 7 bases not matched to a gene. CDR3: CSARDPLTSGVQETQYF. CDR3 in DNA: TGCAGTGCTAGAGACCCTTTGACTAGCGGGGTCCAAGAGACCCAGTACTTC.

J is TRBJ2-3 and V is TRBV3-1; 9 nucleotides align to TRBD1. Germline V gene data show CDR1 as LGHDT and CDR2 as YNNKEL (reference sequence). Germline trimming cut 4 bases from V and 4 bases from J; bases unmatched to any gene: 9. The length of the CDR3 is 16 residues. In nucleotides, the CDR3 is TGTGCCAGCAGCCGAGGGACAGGGCAAGATCCAGATACGCAGTATTTT. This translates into CASSRGTGQDPDTQYF.

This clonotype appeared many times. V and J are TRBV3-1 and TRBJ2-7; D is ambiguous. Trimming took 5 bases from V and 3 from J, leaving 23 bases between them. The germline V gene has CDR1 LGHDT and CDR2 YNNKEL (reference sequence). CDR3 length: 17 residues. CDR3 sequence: CASSTLQPLKRIYEQYF. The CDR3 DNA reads TGTGCCAGCAGCACATTACAGCCGTTAAAACGGATCTACGAGCAGTACTTC.

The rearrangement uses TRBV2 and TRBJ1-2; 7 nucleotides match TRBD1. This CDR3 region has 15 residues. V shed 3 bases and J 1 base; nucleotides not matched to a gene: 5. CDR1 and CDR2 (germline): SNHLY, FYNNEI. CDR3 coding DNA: TGTGCCAGCAGTGACCGGGACAGCTTTAACTATGGCTACACCTTC. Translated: CASSDRDSFNYGYTF.

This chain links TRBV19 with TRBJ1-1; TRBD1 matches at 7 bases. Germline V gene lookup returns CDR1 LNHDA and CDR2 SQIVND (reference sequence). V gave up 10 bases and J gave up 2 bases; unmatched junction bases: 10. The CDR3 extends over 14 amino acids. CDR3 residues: CATERGGVNTEAFF. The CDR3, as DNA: TGTGCCACCGAGCGAGGGGGCGTAAACACTGAAGCTTTCTTT. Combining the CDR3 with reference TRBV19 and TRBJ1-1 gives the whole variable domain DGGITQSPKYLFRKEGQNVTLSCEQNLNHDAMYWYRQDPGQGLRLIYYSQIVNDFQKGDIAEGYSVSREKKESFPLTVTSAQKNPTAFYLCATERGGVNTEAFFGQGTRLTVV.

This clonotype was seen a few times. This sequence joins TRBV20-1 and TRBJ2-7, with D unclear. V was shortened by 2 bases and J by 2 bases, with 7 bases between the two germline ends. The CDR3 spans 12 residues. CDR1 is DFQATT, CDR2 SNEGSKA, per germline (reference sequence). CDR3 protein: CSARTTAYEQYF. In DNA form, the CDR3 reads TGCAGTGCTAGAACCACTGCCTACGAGCAGTACTTC.

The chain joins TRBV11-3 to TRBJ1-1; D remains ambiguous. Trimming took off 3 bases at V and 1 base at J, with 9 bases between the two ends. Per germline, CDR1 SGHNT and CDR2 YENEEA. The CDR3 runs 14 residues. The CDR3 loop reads CASSFQGKNTEAFF. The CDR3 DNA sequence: TGTGCCAGCAGCTTCCAAGGCAAGAACACTGAAGCTTTCTTT. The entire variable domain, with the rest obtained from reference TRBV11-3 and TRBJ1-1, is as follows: EAGVVQSPRYKIIEKKQPVAFWCNPISGHNTLYWYLQNLGQGPELLIRYENEEAVDDSQLPKDRFSAERLKGVDSTLKIQPAELGDSAVYLCASSFQGKNTEAFFGQGTRLTVV.

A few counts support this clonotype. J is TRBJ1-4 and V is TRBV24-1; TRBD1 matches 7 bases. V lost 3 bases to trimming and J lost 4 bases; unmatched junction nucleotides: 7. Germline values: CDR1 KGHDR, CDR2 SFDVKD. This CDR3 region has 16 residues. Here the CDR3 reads CATSDPTGVDNEKLFF. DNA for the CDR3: TGTGCCACCAGTGATCCTACAGGGGTGGATAATGAAAAACTGTTTTTT.

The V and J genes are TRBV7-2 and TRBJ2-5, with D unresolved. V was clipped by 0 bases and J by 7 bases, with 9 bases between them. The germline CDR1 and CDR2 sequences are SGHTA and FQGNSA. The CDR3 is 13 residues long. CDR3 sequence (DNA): TGTGCCAGCAGCTTAGCCCCGGATGGGACCCAGTACTTC. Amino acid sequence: CASSLAPDGTQYF.

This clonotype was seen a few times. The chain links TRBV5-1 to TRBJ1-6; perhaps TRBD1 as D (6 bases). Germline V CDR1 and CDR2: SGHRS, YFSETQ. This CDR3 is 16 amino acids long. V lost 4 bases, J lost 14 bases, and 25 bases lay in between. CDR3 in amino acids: CASSESGTTAGAALHF. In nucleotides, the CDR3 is TGCGCCAGCAGCGAGTCCGGGACAACGGCGGGCGCGGCCCTCCACTTT. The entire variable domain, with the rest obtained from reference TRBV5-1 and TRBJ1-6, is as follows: KAGVTQTPRYLIKTRGQQVTLSCSPISGHRSVSWYQQTPGQGLQFLFEYFSETQRNKGNFPGRFSGRQFSNSRSEMNVSTLELGDSALYLCASSESGTTAGAALHFGNGTRLTVT.

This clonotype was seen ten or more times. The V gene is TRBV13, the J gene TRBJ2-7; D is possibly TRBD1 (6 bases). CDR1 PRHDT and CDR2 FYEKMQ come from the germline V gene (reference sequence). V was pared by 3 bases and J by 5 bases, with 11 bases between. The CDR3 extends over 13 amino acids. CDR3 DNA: TGTGCCAGCAGCTTGGACAGCCCGAACGAGCAGTACTTC. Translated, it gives CASSLDSPNEQYF.

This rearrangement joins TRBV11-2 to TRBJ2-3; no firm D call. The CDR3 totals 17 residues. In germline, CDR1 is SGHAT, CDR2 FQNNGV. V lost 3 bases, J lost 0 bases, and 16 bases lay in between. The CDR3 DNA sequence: TGTGCCAGCAGCTTTAGACATTCATTCGCCAGCACAGATACGCAGTATTTT. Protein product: CASSFRHSFASTDTQYF.

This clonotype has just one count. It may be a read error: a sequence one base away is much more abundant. For the CDR3, the DNA is TGTGCCAGCAGTGCCAATAACGGGGGGGGACAGGTGCAGTATTTT. Its translation is CASSANNGGGQVQYF. This rearrangement joins TRBV2 to TRBJ2-3, with D perhaps matching TRBD1 or TRBD2 (8 bases each). Germline V CDR1 and CDR2: SNHLY, FYNNEI. The CDR3 loop spans 15 amino acids. V lost 4 bases and J lost 11, with 22 bases in between.

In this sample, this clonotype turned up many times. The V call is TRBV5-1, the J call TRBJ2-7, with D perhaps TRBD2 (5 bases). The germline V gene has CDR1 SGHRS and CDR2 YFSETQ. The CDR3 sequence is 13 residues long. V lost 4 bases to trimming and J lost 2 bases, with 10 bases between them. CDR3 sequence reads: CASSQDSAYEQYF. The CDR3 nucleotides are TGCGCCAGCAGCCAGGACTCAGCCTACGAGCAGTACTTC.

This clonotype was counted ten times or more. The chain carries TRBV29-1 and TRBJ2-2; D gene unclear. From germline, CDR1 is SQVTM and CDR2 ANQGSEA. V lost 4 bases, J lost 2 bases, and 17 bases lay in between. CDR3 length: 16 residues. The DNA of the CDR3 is TGCAGCGTTGCTTCTTCTCCAGAGACTAACACCGGGGAGCTGTTTTTT. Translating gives CSVASSPETNTGELFF.

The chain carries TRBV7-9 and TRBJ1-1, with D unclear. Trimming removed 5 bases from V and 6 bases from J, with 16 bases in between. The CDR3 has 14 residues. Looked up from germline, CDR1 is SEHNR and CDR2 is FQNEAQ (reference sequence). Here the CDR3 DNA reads TGTGCCAGCAGCATGCGCTCAGGTGCCCCTGAAGCTTTCTTT. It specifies CASSMRSGAPEAFF. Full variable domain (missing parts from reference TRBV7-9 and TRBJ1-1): DTGVSQNPRHKITKRGQNVTFRCDPISEHNRLYWYRQTLGQGPEFLTYFQNEAQLEKSRLLSDRFSAERPKGSFSTLEIQRTEQGDSAMYLCASSMRSGAPEAFFGQGTRLTVV.

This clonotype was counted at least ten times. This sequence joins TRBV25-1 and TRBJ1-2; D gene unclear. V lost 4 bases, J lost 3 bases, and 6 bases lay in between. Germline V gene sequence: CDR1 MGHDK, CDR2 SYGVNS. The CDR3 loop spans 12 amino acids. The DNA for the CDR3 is TGTGCCAGCAGTGGCTGGGACTATGGCTACACCTTC. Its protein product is CASSGWDYGYTF.

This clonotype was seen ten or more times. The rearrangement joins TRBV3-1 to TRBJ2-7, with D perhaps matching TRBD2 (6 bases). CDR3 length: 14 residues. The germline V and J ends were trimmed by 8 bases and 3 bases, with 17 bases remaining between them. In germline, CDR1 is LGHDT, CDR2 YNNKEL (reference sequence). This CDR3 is CASGRVSAGYEQYF. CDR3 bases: TGTGCCAGCGGGAGAGTGTCAGCGGGCTACGAGCAGTACTTC.

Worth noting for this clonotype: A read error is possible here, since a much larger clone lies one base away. The CDR3 sequence: CASSLDRYSGGSHNEQFF. The CDR3 DNA is TGTGCCAGCAGCTTAGATCGCTATAGCGGGGGGAGTCACAATGAGCAGTTCTTC. The chain combines TRBV11-3 with TRBJ2-1; TRBD2 aligns across 10 bases. The length of the CDR3 is 18 residues. V shed 0 bases, J shed 5 bases, and the junction held 10 bases outside the gene matches. CDR1 and CDR2 from the germline V gene are SGHNT and YENEEA. Looking up the rest from reference TRBV11-3 and TRBJ2-1 gives the full variable domain: EAGVVQSPRYKIIEKKQPVAFWCNPISGHNTLYWYLQNLGQGPELLIRYENEEAVDDSQLPKDRFSAERLKGVDSTLKIQPAELGDSAVYLCASSLDRYSGGSHNEQFFGPGTRLTVL.

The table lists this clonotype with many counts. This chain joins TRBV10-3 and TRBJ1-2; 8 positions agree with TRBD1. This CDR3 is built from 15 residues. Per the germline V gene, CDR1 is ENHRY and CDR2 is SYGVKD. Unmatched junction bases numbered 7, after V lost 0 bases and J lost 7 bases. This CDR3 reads CAISESTGERAGYTF. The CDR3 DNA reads TGTGCCATCAGTGAGTCGACAGGGGAGAGGGCTGGCTACACCTTC.

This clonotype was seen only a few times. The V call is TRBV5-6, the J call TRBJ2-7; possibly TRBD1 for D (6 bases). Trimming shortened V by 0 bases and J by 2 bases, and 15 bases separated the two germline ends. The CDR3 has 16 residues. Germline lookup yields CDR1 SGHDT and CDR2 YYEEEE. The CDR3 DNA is TGTGCCAGCAGCTTGGAATTGGGACACCTGACCTACGAGCAGTACTTC. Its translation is CASSLELGHLTYEQYF. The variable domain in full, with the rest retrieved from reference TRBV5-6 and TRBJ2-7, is DAGVTQSPTHLIKTRGQQVTLRCSPKSGHDTVSWYQQALGQGPQFIFQYYEEEERQRGNFPDRFSGHQFPNYSSELNVNALLLGDSALYLCASSLELGHLTYEQYFGPGTRLTVT.

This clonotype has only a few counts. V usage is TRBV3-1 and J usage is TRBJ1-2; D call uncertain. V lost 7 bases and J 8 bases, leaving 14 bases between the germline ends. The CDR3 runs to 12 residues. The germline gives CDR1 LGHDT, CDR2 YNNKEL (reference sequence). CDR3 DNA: TGTGCCAGCACCCTTGAGAGGTGCGGCTACACCTTC. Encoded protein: CASTLERCGYTF.

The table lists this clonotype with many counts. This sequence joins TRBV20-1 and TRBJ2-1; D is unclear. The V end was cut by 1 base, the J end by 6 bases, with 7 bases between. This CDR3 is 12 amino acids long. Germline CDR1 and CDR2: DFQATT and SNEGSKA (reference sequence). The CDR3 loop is CSARGVRNEQFF. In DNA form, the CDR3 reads TGCAGTGCTAGAGGAGTTCGCAATGAGCAGTTCTTC.

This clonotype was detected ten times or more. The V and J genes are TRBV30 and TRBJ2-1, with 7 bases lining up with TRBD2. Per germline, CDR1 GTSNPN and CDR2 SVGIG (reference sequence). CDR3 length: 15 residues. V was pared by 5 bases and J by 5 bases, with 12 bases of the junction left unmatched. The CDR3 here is CAWAHPGGFDNEQFF. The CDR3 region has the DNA TGTGCCTGGGCCCACCCCGGGGGGTTCGACAATGAGCAGTTCTTC.

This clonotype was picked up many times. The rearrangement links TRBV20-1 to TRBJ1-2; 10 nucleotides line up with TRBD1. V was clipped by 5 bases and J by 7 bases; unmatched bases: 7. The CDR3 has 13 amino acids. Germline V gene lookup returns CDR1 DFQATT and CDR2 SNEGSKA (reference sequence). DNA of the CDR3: TGCAGTGCTTCCGGGACAGGGGAACGTGGCTACACCTTC. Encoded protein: CSASGTGERGYTF.